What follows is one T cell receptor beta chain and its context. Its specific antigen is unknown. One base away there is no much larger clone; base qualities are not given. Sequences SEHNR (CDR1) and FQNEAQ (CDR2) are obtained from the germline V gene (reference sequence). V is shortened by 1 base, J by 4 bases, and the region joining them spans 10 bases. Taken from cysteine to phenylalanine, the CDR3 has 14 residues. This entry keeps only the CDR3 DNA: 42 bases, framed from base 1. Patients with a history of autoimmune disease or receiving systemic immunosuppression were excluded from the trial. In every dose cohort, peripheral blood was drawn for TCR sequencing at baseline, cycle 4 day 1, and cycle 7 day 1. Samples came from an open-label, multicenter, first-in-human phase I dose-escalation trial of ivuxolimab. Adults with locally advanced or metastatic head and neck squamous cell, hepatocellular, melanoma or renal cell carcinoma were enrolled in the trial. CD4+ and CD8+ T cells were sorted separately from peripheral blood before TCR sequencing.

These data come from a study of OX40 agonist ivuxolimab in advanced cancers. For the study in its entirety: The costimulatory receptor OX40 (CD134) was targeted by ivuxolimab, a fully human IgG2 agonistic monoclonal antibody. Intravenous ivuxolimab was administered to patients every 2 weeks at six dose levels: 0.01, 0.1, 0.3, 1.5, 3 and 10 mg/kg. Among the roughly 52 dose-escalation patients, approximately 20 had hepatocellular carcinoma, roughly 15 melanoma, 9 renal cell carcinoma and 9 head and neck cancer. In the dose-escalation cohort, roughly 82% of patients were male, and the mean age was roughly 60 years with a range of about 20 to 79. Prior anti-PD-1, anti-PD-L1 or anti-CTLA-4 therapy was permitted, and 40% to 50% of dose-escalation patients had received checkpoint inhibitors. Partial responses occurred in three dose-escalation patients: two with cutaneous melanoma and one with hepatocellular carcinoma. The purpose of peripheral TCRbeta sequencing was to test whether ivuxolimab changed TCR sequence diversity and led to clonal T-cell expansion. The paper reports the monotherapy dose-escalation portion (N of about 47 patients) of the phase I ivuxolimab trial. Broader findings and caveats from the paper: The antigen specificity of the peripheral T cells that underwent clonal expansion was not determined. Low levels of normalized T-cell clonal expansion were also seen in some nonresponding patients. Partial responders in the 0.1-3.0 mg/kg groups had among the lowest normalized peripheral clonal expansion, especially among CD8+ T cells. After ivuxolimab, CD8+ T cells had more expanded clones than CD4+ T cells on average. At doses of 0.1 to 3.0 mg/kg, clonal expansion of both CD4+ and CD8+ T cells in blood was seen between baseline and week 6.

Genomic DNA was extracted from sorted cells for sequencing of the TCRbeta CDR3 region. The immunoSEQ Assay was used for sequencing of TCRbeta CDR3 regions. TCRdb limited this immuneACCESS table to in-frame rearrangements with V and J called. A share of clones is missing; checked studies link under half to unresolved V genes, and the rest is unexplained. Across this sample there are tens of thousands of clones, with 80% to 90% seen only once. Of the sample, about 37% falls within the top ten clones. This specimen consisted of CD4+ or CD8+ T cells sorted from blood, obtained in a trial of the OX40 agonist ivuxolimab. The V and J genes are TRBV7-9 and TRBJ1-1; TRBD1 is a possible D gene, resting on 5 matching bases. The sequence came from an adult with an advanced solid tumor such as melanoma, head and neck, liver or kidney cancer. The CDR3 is CASSLGGAGTEAFF. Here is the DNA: TGTGCCAGCAGCTTAGGGGGCGCGGGCACTGAAGCTTTCTTT.